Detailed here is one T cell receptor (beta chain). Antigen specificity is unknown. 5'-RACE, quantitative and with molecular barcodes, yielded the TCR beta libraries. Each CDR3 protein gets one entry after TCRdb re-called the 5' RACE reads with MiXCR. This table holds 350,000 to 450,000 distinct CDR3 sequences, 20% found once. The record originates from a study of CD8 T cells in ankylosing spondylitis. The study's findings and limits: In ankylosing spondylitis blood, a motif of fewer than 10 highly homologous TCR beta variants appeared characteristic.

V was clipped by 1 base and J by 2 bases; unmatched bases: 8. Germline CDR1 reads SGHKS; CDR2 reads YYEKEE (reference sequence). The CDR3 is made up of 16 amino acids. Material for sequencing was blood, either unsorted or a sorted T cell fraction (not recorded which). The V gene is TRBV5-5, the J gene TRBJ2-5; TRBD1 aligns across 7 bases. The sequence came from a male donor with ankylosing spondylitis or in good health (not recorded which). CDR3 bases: TGTGCCAGCAGCTTGCCCGGGACAGATTATCAAGAGACCCAGTACTTC. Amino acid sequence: CASSLPGTDYQETQYF.